These T cell receptor beta chains were read from a single sample in a study of control samples from healthy donors and cancer patients. Clones were sequenced by immunoSEQ multiplex PCR, and TCRdb holds only the in-frame ones, with some missing. The table has fewer than 200,000 clones, roughly 94% seen once. The specimen sequenced was PBMCs. Receptor source: a man in his sixties with colorectal cancer. Both conserved end residues are part of each CDR3. The order of the fields is D gene, J gene, V gene, CDR3 length, clone size, CDR3 DNA, CDR3 protein. A D gene is named only where the DNA matches it firmly. Clone sizes are given selectively: once, few, many, or a class where the clone is expanded.

d_call: TRBD1
j_call: TRBJ2-1
v_call: TRBV15
cdr3_length: 19
clone_size: once
cdr3_nt: TGTGCCACCAGCGAGGATGTGCGGGACAGGGGTATTTTTTTGAATGAGCAGTTCTTC
cdr3_aa: CATSEDVRDRGIFLNEQFF

d_call: TRBD1
j_call: TRBJ1-5
v_call: TRBV6-5
cdr3_length: 14
clone_size: -
cdr3_nt: TGTGCCAGCAGTTACTCGGGACAGGGGGGGACCCAGCATTTT
cdr3_aa: CASSYSGQGGTQHF

d_call: TRBD1
j_call: TRBJ2-3
v_call: TRBV7-2
cdr3_length: 15
clone_size: -
cdr3_nt: TGTGCCAGCAGCTCTCGACAGGGGGCGGGAGATACGCAGTATTTT
cdr3_aa: CASSSRQGAGDTQYF

d_call: -
j_call: TRBJ2-6
v_call: TRBV29-1
cdr3_length: 12
clone_size: -
cdr3_nt: TGCAGCGGCTCCACTGGGGCCAACGTCCTGACTTTC
cdr3_aa: CSGSTGANVLTF

d_call: TRBD1
j_call: TRBJ2-7
v_call: TRBV11-2
cdr3_length: 15
clone_size: -
cdr3_nt: TGTGCCAGCAGCTTAGAGCGGACAGGGGCCTACGAGCAGTACTTC
cdr3_aa: CASSLERTGAYEQYF

d_call: TRBD2
j_call: TRBJ2-3
v_call: TRBV11-1
cdr3_length: 16
clone_size: -
cdr3_nt: TGTGCCAGCAGCACCCGAAGCGGGGGGAGCACAGATACGCAGTATTTT
cdr3_aa: CASSTRSGGSTDTQYF

d_call: -
j_call: TRBJ2-1
v_call: TRBV20-1
cdr3_length: 11
clone_size: -
cdr3_nt: TGCAGTGCTAGAGACTATCTCGGCGAGTTCTTC
cdr3_aa: CSARDYLGEFF

d_call: -
j_call: TRBJ1-6
v_call: TRBV19
cdr3_length: 13
clone_size: -
cdr3_nt: TGTGCCAGTAGTACAGGACAGCAATCACCCCTCCACTTT
cdr3_aa: CASSTGQQSPLHF

d_call: -
j_call: TRBJ1-4
v_call: TRBV10-3
cdr3_length: 14
clone_size: -
cdr3_nt: TGTGCCATCAGTGAGCTCGGCACTAATGAAAAACTGTTTTTT
cdr3_aa: CAISELGTNEKLFF

d_call: -
j_call: TRBJ1-1
v_call: TRBV10-2
cdr3_length: 13
clone_size: -
cdr3_nt: TGCGCCAGCAGTGAGTCGGCAGGACTAGGAGCTTTCTTT
cdr3_aa: CASSESAGLGAFF

d_call: -
j_call: TRBJ2-3
v_call: TRBV24-1
cdr3_length: 11
clone_size: -
cdr3_nt: TGTGCCACCAGTCCGCCGTATACGCAGTATTTT
cdr3_aa: CATSPPYTQYF

d_call: -
j_call: TRBJ1-6
v_call: TRBV7-9
cdr3_length: 15
clone_size: -
cdr3_nt: TGTGCCAGCAGCTCAGGGAAAGGAGGGATTTCACCCCTCCACTTT
cdr3_aa: CASSSGKGGISPLHF

d_call: -
j_call: TRBJ2-7
v_call: TRBV7-8
cdr3_length: 13
clone_size: -
cdr3_nt: TGTGCCAGCAGCTTAGCAGGTATCGGGGAGCAGTACTTC
cdr3_aa: CASSLAGIGEQYF

d_call: -
j_call: TRBJ1-1
v_call: TRBV12-3/TRBV12-4
cdr3_length: 13
clone_size: once
cdr3_nt: TGTGCCAGCGGGTTGACAGGGAACACTGAAGCTTTCTTT
cdr3_aa: CASGLTGNTEAFF

d_call: TRBD1
j_call: TRBJ1-1
v_call: TRBV9
cdr3_length: 16
clone_size: once
cdr3_nt: TGTGCCAGCAGCGCCGGAGGGGACAGGGGGCGGTCTGAAGCTTTCTTT
cdr3_aa: CASSAGGDRGRSEAFF

d_call: -
j_call: TRBJ2-7
v_call: TRBV3-1/TRBV3-2
cdr3_length: 16
clone_size: -
cdr3_nt: TGTGCCAGCAGCCAAACAACGGGCCCCGTCTCCTACGAGCAGTACTTC
cdr3_aa: CASSQTTGPVSYEQYF

d_call: TRBD1
j_call: TRBJ1-6
v_call: TRBV30
cdr3_length: 16
clone_size: -
cdr3_nt: TGTGCCTGTGACAGGGGGCAATACGCCAATAATTCACCCCTCCACTTT
cdr3_aa: CACDRGQYANNSPLHF

d_call: -
j_call: TRBJ1-4
v_call: TRBV14
cdr3_length: 15
clone_size: -
cdr3_nt: TGTGCCAGCAGCCAAATCTCGGGGAAAAAAGAAAAACTGTTTTTT
cdr3_aa: CASSQISGKKEKLFF

d_call: -
j_call: TRBJ1-1
v_call: TRBV6-5
cdr3_length: 15
clone_size: once
cdr3_nt: TGTGCCAGCAGCCGTGATGGCCCAGGGAGGACTGAAGCTTTCTTT
cdr3_aa: CASSRDGPGRTEAFF

d_call: TRBD2
j_call: TRBJ2-1
v_call: TRBV5-4
cdr3_length: 17
clone_size: -
cdr3_nt: TGTGCCAGCAGCTGGGACCTTGGACTAGCCCAGTACAATGAGCAGTTCTTC
cdr3_aa: CASSWDLGLAQYNEQFF

d_call: -
j_call: TRBJ1-5
v_call: TRBV30
cdr3_length: 13
clone_size: -
cdr3_nt: TGTGCCTGGTCTCAGTCGAGCAATCAGCCCCAGCATTTT
cdr3_aa: CAWSQSSNQPQHF

d_call: TRBD2
j_call: TRBJ2-3
v_call: TRBV9
cdr3_length: 17
clone_size: once
cdr3_nt: TGTGCCAGCAGCGTAGCTAGGATAGCGGGCGCGGCAGATACGCAGTATTTT
cdr3_aa: CASSVARIAGAADTQYF

d_call: -
j_call: TRBJ1-6
v_call: TRBV3-1/TRBV3-2
cdr3_length: 16
clone_size: once
cdr3_nt: TGTGCCAGCAGCTCAGTCCAGGATCGATGGAATTCACCCCTCCACTTT
cdr3_aa: CASSSVQDRWNSPLHF

d_call: TRBD2
j_call: TRBJ2-5
v_call: TRBV11-3
cdr3_length: 17
clone_size: -
cdr3_nt: TGTGCCAGCAGCCCCGGGACTAGCGGGGGGGCCTTGGAGACCCAGTACTTC
cdr3_aa: CASSPGTSGGALETQYF

d_call: TRBD2
j_call: TRBJ2-1
v_call: TRBV15
cdr3_length: 18
clone_size: -
cdr3_nt: TGTGCCACCAGCAGTCCCTTGGGACTAGCGGGGAACCACAATGAGCAGTTCTTC
cdr3_aa: CATSSPLGLAGNHNEQFF

d_call: -
j_call: TRBJ1-1
v_call: TRBV5-8
cdr3_length: 14
clone_size: few
cdr3_nt: TGTGCCAGCAGCTTGTCCGGGCCTCCCACTGAAGCTTTCTTT
cdr3_aa: CASSLSGPPTEAFF

d_call: TRBD2
j_call: TRBJ2-1
v_call: TRBV5-1
cdr3_length: 16
clone_size: once
cdr3_nt: TGCGCCAGCAGCGACCCGGGACTAGCCATATACAATGAGCAGTTCTTC
cdr3_aa: CASSDPGLAIYNEQFF

d_call: -
j_call: TRBJ1-1
v_call: TRBV7-2
cdr3_length: 15
clone_size: -
cdr3_nt: TGTGCCAGCAGCTCCCGAATAAGCACGAACACTGAAGCTTTCTTT
cdr3_aa: CASSSRISTNTEAFF

d_call: -
j_call: TRBJ1-2
v_call: TRBV19
cdr3_length: 11
clone_size: -
cdr3_nt: TGTGCCAGTAGTCATGGGGCTGGCTACACCTTC
cdr3_aa: CASSHGAGYTF

d_call: -
j_call: TRBJ1-1
v_call: TRBV27
cdr3_length: 15
clone_size: -
cdr3_nt: TGTGCCAGCAGTTTGGGGAGGACATCCAACACTGAAGCTTTCTTT
cdr3_aa: CASSLGRTSNTEAFF

d_call: -
j_call: TRBJ2-2
v_call: TRBV2
cdr3_length: 15
clone_size: few
cdr3_nt: TGTGCCAGCATCCCGGGACCCTCGAACACCGGGGAGCTGTTTTTT
cdr3_aa: CASIPGPSNTGELFF

d_call: -
j_call: TRBJ1-2
v_call: TRBV6-5
cdr3_length: 14
clone_size: -
cdr3_nt: TGTGCCAGCAGTTACCGGCTTGCTAACTATGGCTACACCTTC
cdr3_aa: CASSYRLANYGYTF

d_call: TRBD1
j_call: TRBJ1-2
v_call: TRBV7-2
cdr3_length: 14
clone_size: -
cdr3_nt: TGTGCCAGCAGCTTGACAGGGACCAACTATGGCTACACCTTC
cdr3_aa: CASSLTGTNYGYTF

d_call: -
j_call: TRBJ2-7
v_call: TRBV12-3/TRBV12-4
cdr3_length: 12
clone_size: -
cdr3_nt: TGTGCCAGCAGTTTAGGTATGGGGGAGCAGTACTTC
cdr3_aa: CASSLGMGEQYF

d_call: -
j_call: TRBJ1-2
v_call: TRBV4-2
cdr3_length: 16
clone_size: -
cdr3_nt: TGTGCCAGCAGCCAAGGGATGGGACACGATAACTATGGCTACACCTTC
cdr3_aa: CASSQGMGHDNYGYTF

d_call: TRBD1
j_call: TRBJ2-5
v_call: TRBV6-5
cdr3_length: 14
clone_size: -
cdr3_nt: TGTGCCAGCAGTTCCGGACAGGGGGCCGAGACCCAGTACTTC
cdr3_aa: CASSSGQGAETQYF

d_call: -
j_call: TRBJ2-7
v_call: TRBV9
cdr3_length: 12
clone_size: -
cdr3_nt: TGTGCCAGCGGCCCCTATCTCTACGAGCAGTACTTC
cdr3_aa: CASGPYLYEQYF

d_call: TRBD1
j_call: TRBJ1-5
v_call: TRBV6-5
cdr3_length: 13
clone_size: -
cdr3_nt: TGTGCCAGCCGCGGACAGGGCAATCAGCCCCAGCATTTT
cdr3_aa: CASRGQGNQPQHF

d_call: -
j_call: TRBJ2-3
v_call: TRBV6-5
cdr3_length: 14
clone_size: -
cdr3_nt: TGTGCCAGCAGTACCTATACTAGCACAGATACGCAGTATTTT
cdr3_aa: CASSTYTSTDTQYF

d_call: -
j_call: TRBJ1-5
v_call: TRBV28
cdr3_length: 14
clone_size: -
cdr3_nt: TGTGCCAGCAGCAACGACGGTAGCAATCAGCCCCAGCATTTT
cdr3_aa: CASSNDGSNQPQHF

d_call: -
j_call: TRBJ1-2
v_call: TRBV27
cdr3_length: 14
clone_size: -
cdr3_nt: TGTGCCAGCAGTTCAACACCCCCGGGCGATGGCTACACCTTC
cdr3_aa: CASSSTPPGDGYTF

d_call: -
j_call: TRBJ1-6
v_call: TRBV3-1/TRBV3-2
cdr3_length: 13
clone_size: -
cdr3_nt: TGTGCCAGCAGCGCTGGACCCTCTTCACCCCTCCACTTT
cdr3_aa: CASSAGPSSPLHF

d_call: TRBD2
j_call: TRBJ2-5
v_call: TRBV27
cdr3_length: 15
clone_size: -
cdr3_nt: TGTGCCAGCAAATGGTTCGGGGGGATCCAAGAGACCCAGTACTTC
cdr3_aa: CASKWFGGIQETQYF

d_call: -
j_call: TRBJ1-2
v_call: TRBV6-5
cdr3_length: 11
clone_size: -
cdr3_nt: TGTGCCAGCAGTTACAGGGGAGGCTACACCTTC
cdr3_aa: CASSYRGGYTF

d_call: -
j_call: TRBJ2-2
v_call: TRBV6-6
cdr3_length: 13
clone_size: once
cdr3_nt: TGTGCCAGCAGTTACGAGGGTTCCGGGGAGCTGTTTTTT
cdr3_aa: CASSYEGSGELFF

d_call: -
j_call: TRBJ2-7
v_call: TRBV29-1
cdr3_length: 11
clone_size: -
cdr3_nt: TGCAGCGGCCGCGATGGCTACGAGCAGTACTTC
cdr3_aa: CSGRDGYEQYF

d_call: TRBD2
j_call: TRBJ2-1
v_call: TRBV7-9
cdr3_length: 15
clone_size: -
cdr3_nt: TGTGCCAGCAGCTTAGGACTAGCTTCCTACAATGAGCAGTTCTTC
cdr3_aa: CASSLGLASYNEQFF

d_call: TRBD1
j_call: TRBJ1-5
v_call: TRBV2
cdr3_length: 15
clone_size: -
cdr3_nt: TGTGCCAGCAGCGTCGGACAGGTTAGCAATCAGCCCCAGCATTTT
cdr3_aa: CASSVGQVSNQPQHF

d_call: -
j_call: TRBJ1-5
v_call: TRBV19
cdr3_length: 14
clone_size: -
cdr3_nt: TGTGCCAGTAGTATTTGGCAGGTCAATCAGCCCCAGCATTTT
cdr3_aa: CASSIWQVNQPQHF

d_call: TRBD1
j_call: TRBJ1-1
v_call: TRBV10-3
cdr3_length: 13
clone_size: -
cdr3_nt: TGTGCCATCACCCAGGACAGGGTGAGTGAAGCTTTCTTT
cdr3_aa: CAITQDRVSEAFF

d_call: -
j_call: TRBJ1-5
v_call: TRBV6-6
cdr3_length: 14
clone_size: -
cdr3_nt: TGTGCCAGCAGTTACAGCGAAAGCAATCAGCCCCAGCATTTT
cdr3_aa: CASSYSESNQPQHF

d_call: -
j_call: TRBJ2-7
v_call: TRBV7-2
cdr3_length: 14
clone_size: few
cdr3_nt: TGTGCCAGCACCCAACCGACAGGTCTCAACGAGCAGTACTTC
cdr3_aa: CASTQPTGLNEQYF

d_call: -
j_call: TRBJ1-3
v_call: TRBV21-1
cdr3_length: 18
clone_size: -
cdr3_nt: TGTGCCAGCAGCAAAGTGATGAGGGGCACCGACTCTGGAAACACCATATATTTT
cdr3_aa: CASSKVMRGTDSGNTIYF